The clone carrying this T cell receptor (beta chain) is categorized as medium-sized. These data belong to a study of graft-versus-host responses after intestinal transplantation. Across the whole study: All of the recipients had induction that used anti-thymocyte globulin, then tacrolimus and steroids for approximately 3 years. Overall study results and limits: Early after transplant, HvG declines were associated with peak levels of circulating GvH clones.

Germline CDR1 MNHEY, CDR2 SVGAGI. V trimming: 6 bases; J trimming: 5 bases; junction bases outside the gene matches: 1. The length of the CDR3 is 12 residues. Clones were read by immunoSEQ multiplex PCR, and TCRdb kept only the in-frame ones, dropping some. The table has 5,500 to 6,500 clones, 20% to 25% seen once. Stimulators, roughly 200,000 irradiated and violet-dye-labeled cells, were plated with roughly 200,000 CFSE-labeled responder cells. Dividing CFSE-low CD3+CD4+ and CD3+CD8+ responders were isolated by sorting after the reaction. The sequence derives from a human patient who was an organ donor for intestinal transplantation. The material was alloreactive CD4+ T cells from a mixed lymphocyte reaction culture, obtained before transplantation. Sample subset: CFSE-low proliferating T cells sorted from roughly 6-day pre-transplant mixed lymphocyte reaction (GvH or HvG direction). V is TRBV6-5 and J is TRBJ2-1; 7 nucleotides align to TRBD2. CDR3 in DNA: TGTGCCAGCAGGACTAGCCACAATGAGCAGTTCTTC. Protein: CASRTSHNEQFF.